The 6 T cell receptor beta chains below were found in one sample sequenced in a study of T-cell reconstitution after alpha-beta-depleted transplantation in children. Preparation of the TCRbeta library used unique molecular identifiers. A single record per CDR3 protein comes from TCRdb applying MiXCR to the PCR reads. This sample has 90,000 to 130,000 distinct CDR3 sequences, with about 9.3% found just once. The sequencing here drew on PBMCs, taken before TCRalphabeta/CD19-depleted stem cell transplant. These receptors originate from a boy aged 2 to 10 with acute lymphoblastic leukemia, due to receive a stem cell transplant.

This clonotype was seen ten or more times. This sequence joins TRBV5-1 and TRBJ2-7, with TRBD2 as a possible D gene (6 bases). Germline CDR1 SGHRS, CDR2 YFSETQ. There are 16 residues in the CDR3. V shed 4 bases and J shed 5 bases, with 22 bases lying between them. CDR3 protein: CASSGGGLAGANEQYF. Written as DNA, the CDR3 is TGCGCCAGCAGCGGGGGAGGACTTGCCGGGGCGAACGAGCAGTACTTC.

The table lists this clonotype with a few counts. The chain recombines TRBV12-3 or TRBV12-4 with TRBJ1-2; D is possibly TRBD1 (5 bases). The CDR3 sequence is 15 residues long. Trimming pared 3 bases from V and 8 bases from J, leaving 19 bases between. CDR3 in amino acids: CASSFRRGDRRGYTF. DNA for the CDR3: TGTGCCAGCAGTTTTAGGAGAGGGGATCGGAGGGGCTACACCTTC.

This chain uses TRBV7-2 with TRBJ2-2; D ambiguous. The germline gives CDR1 SGHTA, CDR2 FQGNSA. The length of the CDR3 is 11 residues. The germline V and J ends were trimmed by 0 bases and 10 bases, with 3 bases remaining between them. CDR3 in amino acids: CASSLASELFF. The DNA of the CDR3 is TGTGCCAGCAGCTTAGCCTCGGAGCTGTTTTTT. Based on the CDR3 plus reference TRBV7-2 and TRBJ2-2, the full variable domain is GAGVSQSPSNKVTEKGKDVELRCDPISGHTALYWYRQSLGQGLEFLIYFQGNSAPDKSGLPSDRFSAERTGGSVSTLTIQRTQQEDSAVYLCASSLASELFFGEGSRLTVL.

This clonotype showed up many times. This chain uses TRBV20-1 with TRBJ1-2; 9 nucleotides match TRBD1. This CDR3 has 11 amino acids. After removal of 5 bases from V and 5 bases from J, the junction contained 0 bases not matched to a gene. Germline V gene lookup returns CDR1 DFQATT and CDR2 SNEGSKA (reference sequence). CDR3 sequence: CSAGQGYGYTF. For the CDR3, the DNA is TGCAGTGCTGGACAGGGGTATGGCTACACCTTC.

This clonotype was observed many times. The genes are TRBV28 and TRBJ1-1; D perhaps matches TRBD1 (6 bases). V dropped 8 bases and J dropped 1 base, with 14 bases sitting between them. Germline CDR1 is MDHEN and CDR2 is SYDVKM. This CDR3 has 14 amino acids. The CDR3 DNA is TGTGCCAGCCGGGACATCTGGGGGAACACTGAAGCTTTCTTT. Translation: CASRDIWGNTEAFF.

The chain combines TRBV12-3 or TRBV12-4 with TRBJ2-7; 14 nucleotides align to TRBD2. The CDR3 sequence is 19 residues long. Unmatched junction bases numbered 13, after V lost 6 bases and J lost 0 bases. CDR3 protein: CASSRRGLAGEGNSYEQYF. The DNA for the CDR3 is TGTGCCAGCAGCCGAAGGGGACTAGCGGGAGAAGGTAACTCCTACGAGCAGTACTTC.